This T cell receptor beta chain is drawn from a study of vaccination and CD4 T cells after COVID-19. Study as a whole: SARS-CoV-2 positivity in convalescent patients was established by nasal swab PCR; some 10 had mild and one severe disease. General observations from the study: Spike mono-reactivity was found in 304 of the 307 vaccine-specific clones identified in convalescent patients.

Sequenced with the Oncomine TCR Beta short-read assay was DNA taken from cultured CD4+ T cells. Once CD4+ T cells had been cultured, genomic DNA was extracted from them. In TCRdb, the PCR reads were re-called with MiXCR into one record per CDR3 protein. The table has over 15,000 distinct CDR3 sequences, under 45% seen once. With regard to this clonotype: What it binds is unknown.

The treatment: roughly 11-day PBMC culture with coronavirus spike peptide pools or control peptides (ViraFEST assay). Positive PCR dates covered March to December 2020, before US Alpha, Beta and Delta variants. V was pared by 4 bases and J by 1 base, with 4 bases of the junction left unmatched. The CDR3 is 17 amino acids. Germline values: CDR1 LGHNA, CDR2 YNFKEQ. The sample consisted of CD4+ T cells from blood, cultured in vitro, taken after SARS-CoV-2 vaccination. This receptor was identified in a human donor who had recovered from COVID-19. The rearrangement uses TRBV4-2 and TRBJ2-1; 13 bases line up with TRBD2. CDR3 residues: CASSLRLAGGSYNEQFF. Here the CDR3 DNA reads TGTGCCAGCAGCCTCCGACTAGCGGGAGGTTCCTACAATGAGCAGTTCTTC.